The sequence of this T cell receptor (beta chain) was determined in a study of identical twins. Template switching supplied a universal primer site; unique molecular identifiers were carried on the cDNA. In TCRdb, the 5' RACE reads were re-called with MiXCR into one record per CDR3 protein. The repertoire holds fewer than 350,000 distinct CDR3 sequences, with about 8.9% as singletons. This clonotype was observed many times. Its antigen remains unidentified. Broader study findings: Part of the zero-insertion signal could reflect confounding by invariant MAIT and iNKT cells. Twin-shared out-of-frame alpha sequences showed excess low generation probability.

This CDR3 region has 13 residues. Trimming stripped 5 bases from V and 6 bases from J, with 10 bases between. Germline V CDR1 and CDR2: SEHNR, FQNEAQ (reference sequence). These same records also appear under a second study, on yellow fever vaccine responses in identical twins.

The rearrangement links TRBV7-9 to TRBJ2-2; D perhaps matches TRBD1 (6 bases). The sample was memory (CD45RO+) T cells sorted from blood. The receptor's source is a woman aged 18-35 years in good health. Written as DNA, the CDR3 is TGTGCCAGCAGCAACTCAGGGGCCGGGGAGCTGTTTTTT. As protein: CASSNSGAGELFF.